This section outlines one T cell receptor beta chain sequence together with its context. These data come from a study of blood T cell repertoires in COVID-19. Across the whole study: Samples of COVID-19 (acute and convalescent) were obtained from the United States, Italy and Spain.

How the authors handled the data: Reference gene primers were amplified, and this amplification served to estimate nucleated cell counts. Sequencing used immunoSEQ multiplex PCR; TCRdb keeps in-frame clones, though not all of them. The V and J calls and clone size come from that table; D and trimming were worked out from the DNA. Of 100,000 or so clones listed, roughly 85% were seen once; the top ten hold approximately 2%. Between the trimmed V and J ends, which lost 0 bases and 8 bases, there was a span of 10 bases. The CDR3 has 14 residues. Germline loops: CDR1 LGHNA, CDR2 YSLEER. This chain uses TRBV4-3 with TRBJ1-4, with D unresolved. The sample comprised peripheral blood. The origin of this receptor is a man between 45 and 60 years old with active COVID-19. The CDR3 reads CASSQETGPEKLFF. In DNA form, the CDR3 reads TGCGCCAGCAGCCAAGAAACGGGTCCCGAAAAACTGTTTTTT.